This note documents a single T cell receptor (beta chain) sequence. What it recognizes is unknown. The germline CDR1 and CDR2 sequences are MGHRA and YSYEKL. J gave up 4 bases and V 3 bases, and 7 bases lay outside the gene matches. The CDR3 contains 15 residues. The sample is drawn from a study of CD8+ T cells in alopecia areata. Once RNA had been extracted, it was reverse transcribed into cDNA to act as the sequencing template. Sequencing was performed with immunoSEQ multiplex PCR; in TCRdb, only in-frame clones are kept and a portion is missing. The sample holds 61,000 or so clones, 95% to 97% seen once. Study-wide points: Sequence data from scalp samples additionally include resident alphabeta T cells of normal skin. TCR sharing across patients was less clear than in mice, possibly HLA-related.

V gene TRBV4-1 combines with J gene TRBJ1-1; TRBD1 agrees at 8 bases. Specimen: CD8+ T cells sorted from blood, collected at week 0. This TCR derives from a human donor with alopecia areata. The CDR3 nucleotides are TGCGCCAGCAGCCAGAGGAGACAGGGGAGCACTGAAGCTTTCTTT. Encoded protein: CASSQRRQGSTEAFF.